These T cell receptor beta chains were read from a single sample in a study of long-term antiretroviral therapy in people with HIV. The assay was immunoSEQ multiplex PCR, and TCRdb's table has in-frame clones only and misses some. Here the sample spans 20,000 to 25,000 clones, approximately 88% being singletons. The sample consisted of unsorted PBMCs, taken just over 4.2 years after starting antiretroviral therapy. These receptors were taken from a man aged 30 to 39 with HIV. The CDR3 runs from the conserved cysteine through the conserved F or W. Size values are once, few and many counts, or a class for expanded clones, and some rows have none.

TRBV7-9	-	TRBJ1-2	CASSSDSYGYTF
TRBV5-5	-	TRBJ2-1	CASSLGFSFHFDEQFF
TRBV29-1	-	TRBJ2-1	CSGLINYNEQFF
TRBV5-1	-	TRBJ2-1	CASSLVLGGSSYNEQFF
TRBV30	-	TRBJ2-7	CAWRGLAGLMGEQYF
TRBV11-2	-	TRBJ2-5	CASSLGNPGQGEETQYF
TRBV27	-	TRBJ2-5	CASSFQDRGRVTQYF
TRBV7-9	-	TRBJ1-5	CASSLYLNQPQHF
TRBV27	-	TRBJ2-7	CASSAGTGSFEQYF
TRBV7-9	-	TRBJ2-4	CASSSGDSRYTKNIQYF
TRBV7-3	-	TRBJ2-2	CASSPAGGTVNTGELFF
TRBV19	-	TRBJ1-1	CASGDKEGSEAFF
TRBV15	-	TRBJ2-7	CATSRDSGSSYEQYF
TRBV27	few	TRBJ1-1	CASSARGYTEAFF
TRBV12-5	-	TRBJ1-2	CASGLARAVRGGYGYTF